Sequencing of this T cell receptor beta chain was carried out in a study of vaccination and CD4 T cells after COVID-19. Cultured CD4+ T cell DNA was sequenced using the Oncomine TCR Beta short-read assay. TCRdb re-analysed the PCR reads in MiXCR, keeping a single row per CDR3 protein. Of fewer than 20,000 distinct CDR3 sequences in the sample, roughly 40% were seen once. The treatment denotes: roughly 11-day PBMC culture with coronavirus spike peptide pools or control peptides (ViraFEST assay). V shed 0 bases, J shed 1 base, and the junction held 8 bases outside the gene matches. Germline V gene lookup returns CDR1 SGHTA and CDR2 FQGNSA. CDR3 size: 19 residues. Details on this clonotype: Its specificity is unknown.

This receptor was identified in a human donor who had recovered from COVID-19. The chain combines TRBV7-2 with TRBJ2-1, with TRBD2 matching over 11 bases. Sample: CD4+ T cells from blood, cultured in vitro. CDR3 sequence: CASSLALAGGWTSYNEQFF. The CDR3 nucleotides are TGTGCCAGCAGCTTAGCCCTAGCGGGAGGATGGACGTCCTACAATGAGCAGTTCTTC.